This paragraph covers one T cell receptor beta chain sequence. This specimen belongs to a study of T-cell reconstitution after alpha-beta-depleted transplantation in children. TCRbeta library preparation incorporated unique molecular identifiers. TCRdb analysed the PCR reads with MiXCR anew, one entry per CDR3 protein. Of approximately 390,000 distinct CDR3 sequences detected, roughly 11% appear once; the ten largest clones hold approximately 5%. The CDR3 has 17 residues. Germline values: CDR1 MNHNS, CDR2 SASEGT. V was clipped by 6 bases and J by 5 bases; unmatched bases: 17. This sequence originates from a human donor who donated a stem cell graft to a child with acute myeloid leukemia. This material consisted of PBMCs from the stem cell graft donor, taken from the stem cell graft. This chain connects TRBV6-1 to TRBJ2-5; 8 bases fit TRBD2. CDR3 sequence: CASRDARFSGRGETQYF. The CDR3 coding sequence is TGTGCCAGCAGAGACGCGCGCTTCAGCGGGAGAGGGGAGACCCAGTACTTC.